This entry lists 31 T cell receptor beta chains sequenced from one sample in a study of molecular identifiers for immune sequencing clone quantification. MiXCR was run by TCRdb on the PCR reads, yielding one entry per CDR3 protein. Here the sample spans about 100,000 distinct CDR3 sequences, 36% being singletons. The source material was naive CD8+ T cells from blood, with Jurkat cell RNA spiked in. Sample subset: FACS-sorted CD8+CD4-CCR7+CD45RA+ naive T cells. Receptor source: a human donor in good health. Some libraries in this study had Jurkat cell RNA spiked in.

The chain uses TRBV12-3 or TRBV12-4 and TRBJ2-5; 8 nucleotides align to TRBD1. There are 14 residues in the CDR3. Germline trimming cut 5 bases from V and 5 bases from J; bases unmatched to any gene: 7. As DNA, the CDR3 is TGTGCCAGCAGTCCGCAGGGGGCCGGTGAGACCCAGTACTTC. Translating it yields CASSPQGAGETQYF.

On this clonotype itself: A read error is possible here, since a much larger clone lies one base away. V gene TRBV28 combines with J gene TRBJ2-3; D remains unclear. CDR1 and CDR2 (germline): MDHEN, SYDVKM. CDR3 size: 11 residues. CDR3 DNA: TGTGCCAGCAAACAGAGAGATACGCAGTGTTTT. Its protein product is CASKQRDTQCF.

The chain uses TRBV7-6 and TRBJ2-7; unclear D gene. This CDR3 region has 15 residues. CDR1 is SGHVS, CDR2 FNYEAQ, per germline. V was cut by 1 base and J by 0 bases, with 10 bases left in between. CDR3 sequence: CASSLGGLSSYEQYF. As DNA, the CDR3 is TGTGCCAGCAGCTTAGGGGGTTTGAGCTCCTACGAGCAGTACTTC.

In this sample, this clonotype turned up once. It may be a read error: a sequence one base away is much more abundant. This chain uses TRBV4-2 with TRBJ1-2; no definite D call. The CDR3 is 13 residues long. Germline V gene sequence: CDR1 LGHNA, CDR2 YNFKEQ. V shed 0 bases and J shed 4 bases, with 6 bases lying between them. This CDR3 is CASSQERTYGYTF. CDR3 nucleotide sequence: TGTGCCAGCAGCCAAGAGCGGACCTATGGCTACACCTTC.

This clonotype was observed at least ten times. V is TRBV7-9 and J is TRBJ1-1; D gene uncertain. The CDR3 is made up of 15 amino acids. The V gene lost 1 base and the J gene lost 0 bases, with 9 bases spanning the gap. CDR1 is SEHNR and CDR2 is FQNEAQ in the germline V gene (reference sequence). The CDR3 DNA is TGTGCCAGCAGCTTAGTTGTTTTTATGAACACTGAAGCTTTCTTT. As protein: CASSLVVFMNTEAFF.

This clonotype occurred many times. The chain joins TRBV7-6 to TRBJ2-2, with D unclear. Germline V gene sequence: CDR1 SGHVS, CDR2 FNYEAQ. Trimming took off 4 bases at V and 7 bases at J, with 10 bases between the two ends. The CDR3 sequence is 13 residues long. The CDR3 DNA is TGTGCCAGCAGCTCTCTAGAACTCGGGGAGCTGTTTTTT. Translating gives CASSSLELGELFF.

This clonotype was counted only a few times. The rearrangement links TRBV13 to TRBJ2-5; D possibly corresponds to TRBD2 (6 bases). The CDR3 is 16 amino acids. In germline, CDR1 is PRHDT, CDR2 FYEKMQ (reference sequence). Trimming removed 4 bases at V and 0 bases at J, with 15 bases between. CDR3 bases: TGTGCCAGCAGCTACCGGGACTCCTTGTACCAAGAGACCCAGTACTTC. Translation gives CASSYRDSLYQETQYF. Full variable domain (remainder filled in from reference TRBV13 and TRBJ2-5): AAGVIQSPRHLIKEKRETATLKCYPIPRHDTVYWYQQGPGQDPQFLISFYEKMQSDKGSIPDRFSAQQFSDYHSELNMSSLELGDSALYFCASSYRDSLYQETQYFGPGTRLLVL.

This clonotype showed up just a few times. In DNA form, the CDR3 reads TGTGCCAGCAGTTGGGAAGGGGTAAGGGAGCAGTACTTC. This codes for CASSWEGVREQYF. This chain joins TRBV28 and TRBJ2-7; D possibly corresponds to TRBD1 (5 bases). Germline assignment: CDR1 MDHEN and CDR2 SYDVKM. This CDR3 has 13 residues. With 4 bases removed from V and 7 bases from J, the gap between germline ends came to 14 bases. Supplemented by reference TRBV28 and TRBJ2-7, the full variable domain reads DVKVTQSSRYLVKRTGEKVFLECVQDMDHENMFWYRQDPGLGLRLIYFSYDVKMKEKGDIPEGYSVSREKKERFSLILESASTNQTSMYLCASSWEGVREQYFGPGTRLTVT.

The CDR3 coding sequence is TGTGCCAGCACAAACAGGGGCGAGGAAGAGACCCAGTACTTC. It specifies CASTNRGEEETQYF. The rearrangement uses TRBV11-1 and TRBJ2-5; 7 bases map to TRBD1. The V segment lost 7 bases and the J segment 3 bases; nucleotides outside the gene matches: 8. CDR1 and CDR2 from the germline V gene are SGHAT and FQDESV (reference sequence). The CDR3 totals 14 residues.

About this clonotype itself: No conserved phenylalanine or tryptophan ends this CDR3, so it is likely a read error. The rearrangement uses TRBV29-1 and TRBJ2-7; D uncertain. CDR1 is SQVTM, CDR2 ANQGSEA, per germline. V was trimmed by 2 bases and J by 6 bases, leaving 8 bases between them. CDR3 length: 11 residues. As DNA, the CDR3 is TGCAGCGTTGAACTATGGGGCGAGCAGTACTCC. It specifies CSVELWGEQYS.

This clonotype was seen at least ten times. V usage is TRBV29-1 and J usage is TRBJ1-1; no reliable D call. This CDR3 is 11 amino acids long. Germline lookup yields CDR1 SQVTM and CDR2 ANQGSEA. V was shortened by 4 bases and J by 1 base, with 4 bases between the two germline ends. CDR3 protein: CSVGRNTEAFF. CDR3 DNA sequence: TGCAGCGTTGGCAGGAACACTGAAGCTTTCTTT.

This clonotype was seen ten or more times. The chain combines TRBV5-6 with TRBJ2-7, with D possibly called TRBD1 or TRBD2 (5 bases each). This CDR3 has 15 residues. CDR1 SGHDT and CDR2 YYEEEE come from the germline V gene. Trimming took off 6 bases at V and 0 bases at J, with 16 bases between the two ends. CDR3 in DNA: TGTGCCAGCATCCACCCCCGAGGGGCCTCCTACGAGCAGTACTTC. Its translation is CASIHPRGASYEQYF.

Worth noting for this clonotype: No conserved phenylalanine or tryptophan is present at the end of the CDR3, so a read error is the likely explanation. V gene TRBV6-2 or TRBV6-3 combines with J gene TRBJ1-1; D uncertain. The CDR3 is 12 residues long. V lost 0 bases and J lost 11, with 10 bases in between. Germline V gives CDR1 MNHEY, CDR2 SVGEGT. The CDR3 region is CASSYSPGEAFL. In DNA form, the CDR3 reads TGTGCCAGCAGTTACTCCCCCGGGGAGGCTTTCTTA.

The chain has TRBV6-5 and TRBJ2-7, with a tentative D call TRBD2 (5 bases). Trimming removed 0 bases at V and 5 bases at J, with 11 bases between. Germline V gene sequence: CDR1 MNHEY, CDR2 SVGAGI. The CDR3 runs to 14 residues. This CDR3 reads CASSYSAEGNEQYF. In DNA form, the CDR3 reads TGTGCCAGCAGTTACTCCGCAGAGGGAAACGAGCAGTACTTC.

The V and J genes are TRBV3-1 and TRBJ2-3; no reliable D call. Germline values: CDR1 LGHDT, CDR2 YNNKEL (reference sequence). The ends were cut back, 1 base at V and 0 bases at J, with 8 bases in the middle. The CDR3 runs to 15 residues. The CDR3 DNA reads TGTGCCAGCAGCCAAGGGCTGATTAGCACAGATACGCAGTATTTT. It specifies CASSQGLISTDTQYF.

The chain is built from TRBV20-1 and TRBJ2-7, with TRBD1 identical over 7 bases. CDR3 length: 15 residues. The J segment lost 0 bases and the V segment lost 3 bases, leaving 8 bases of the junction unmatched. The germline CDR1 and CDR2 sequences are DFQATT and SNEGSKA (reference sequence). CDR3 in amino acids: CSARSGTERSYEQYF. The CDR3 DNA reads TGCAGTGCTAGGTCCGGGACAGAGCGCTCCTACGAGCAGTACTTC.

The chain carries TRBV6-5 and TRBJ1-5; D not certain. CDR1 MNHEY and CDR2 SVGAGI come from the germline V gene. The V end lost 5 bases, the J end lost 2 bases, and 7 bases lay between the germline ends. The CDR3 sequence is 13 residues long. Here the CDR3 reads CASSRSGNQPQHF. CDR3 coding DNA: TGTGCCAGCAGTCGATCGGGCAATCAGCCCCAGCATTTT.

The V call is TRBV15, the J call TRBJ1-1; possibly TRBD1 for D (5 bases). V was clipped by 0 bases and J by 4 bases, with 12 bases between them. This CDR3 contains 15 residues. Germline V CDR1 and CDR2: LNHNV, YYDKDF (reference sequence). The DNA of the CDR3 is TGTGCCACCAGCAGAGAGAGGGTCGGGACCACTGAAGCTTTCTTT. The encoded protein is CATSRERVGTTEAFF.

The chain links TRBV27 to TRBJ2-3; D remains ambiguous. This CDR3 region has 14 residues. Deletions cut 4 bases from V and 6 bases from J, with 14 bases between. Germline loops: CDR1 MNHEY, CDR2 SMNVEV (reference sequence). In nucleotides, the CDR3 is TGTGCCAGCAGTTCAGCTCTAAGTACGGATACGCAGTATTTT. It translates to CASSSALSTDTQYF.

Concerning this clonotype: A much larger clone lies one base from this, so it may be a read error. The chain uses TRBV5-4 and TRBJ2-3, with a tentative D call TRBD1 (5 bases). The better agreement between TRBJ1-5 and the DNA end casts doubt on the J call. Germline CDR1 reads SGHNT; CDR2 reads YYREEE (reference sequence). This CDR3 comprises 15 residues. The CDR3 DNA reads as TGTGCCAGCAGCTTGGAGAGGGGAATGACAGATACGCAGCATTTT. It codes for CASSLERGMTDTQHF.

Concerning this clonotype: At one end, the junction sequence differs from germline, possibly due to a read error. The chain is built from TRBV4-2 and TRBJ2-7; TRBD2 aligns across 9 bases. The CDR3 length is 15 residues. Germline CDR1 and CDR2: LGHNA and YNFKEQ. As DNA, the CDR3 is TGTGTCAGCAGCCAAGGGAGACTAGCGGCCTACGAGCAGTACTTC. Translation: CVSSQGRLAAYEQYF.

The CDR3, as DNA: TGTGCCAGTAGTATATACCCGGAGAGCTCCTACAATGAGCAGTTCTTC. It codes for CASSIYPESSYNEQFF. This chain links TRBV19 with TRBJ2-1; D gene uncertain. The germline V gene has CDR1 LNHDA and CDR2 SQIVND (reference sequence). The CDR3 has 16 amino acids. Between the trimmed V and J ends, which lost 2 bases and 0 bases, there was a span of 11 bases.

Remarks on this clonotype: A read error may account for a junction end that differs from germline. The chain has TRBV7-9 and TRBJ2-1, with 7 bases aligning to TRBD2. The CDR3 is made up of 16 amino acids. In germline, CDR1 is SEHNR, CDR2 FQNEAQ (reference sequence). The CDR3 loop is CASSLAQYGTNNELFF. The CDR3 DNA reads as TGTGCCAGCAGCTTAGCGCAATATGGGACTAACAATGAGCTGTTCTTC.

This clonotype was observed a few times. The chain uses TRBV7-9 and TRBJ1-6; 8 positions match TRBD1. Germline values: CDR1 SEHNR, CDR2 FQNEAQ (reference sequence). Trimming cost V 6 bases and J 7 bases; bases outside gene matches: 2. There are 13 residues in the CDR3. CDR3 DNA sequence: TGTGCCAGCAGTTGGACAGGGAATTCACCCCTCCACTTT. Its translation: CASSWTGNSPLHF.

The chain links TRBV28 to TRBJ1-5; D may be TRBD1 (5 bases). The germline V gene has CDR1 MDHEN and CDR2 SYDVKM. V lost 3 bases and J 1 base, leaving 16 bases between the germline ends. The CDR3 contains 17 residues. In DNA, the CDR3 is TGTGCCAGCAGTTTTGCATGGGGGTTGGTAAGCAATCAGCCCCAGCATTTT. As protein: CASSFAWGLVSNQPQHF. The complete variable domain, with remaining parts taken from reference TRBV28 and TRBJ1-5, reads DVKVTQSSRYLVKRTGEKVFLECVQDMDHENMFWYRQDPGLGLRLIYFSYDVKMKEKGDIPEGYSVSREKKERFSLILESASTNQTSMYLCASSFAWGLVSNQPQHFGDGTRLSIL.

The chain joins TRBV27 to TRBJ2-3; a possible D gene is TRBD2 (6 bases). Trimming pared 10 bases from V and 1 base from J, leaving 12 bases between. The CDR3 spans 13 residues. CDR1 and CDR2 from the germline V gene are MNHEY and SMNVEV (reference sequence). The CDR3 DNA reads TGTGCCACCACCGGGGGAGGCACAGATACGCAGTATTTT. As protein: CATTGGGTDTQYF.

As concerns this clonotype: This sequence may be a read error, since a much larger clone differs from it by one base. V and J are TRBV6-2 or TRBV6-3 and TRBJ2-7; D gene unclear. CDR1 and CDR2 from the germline V gene are MNHEY and SVGEGT. The CDR3 consists of 13 residues. Trimming shortened V by 4 bases and J by 7 bases, and 14 bases separated the two germline ends. As DNA, the CDR3 is TGTGCCAGCAGTTTCCTCAACGTTGGGGAGCAGTACTTC. Translating gives CASSFLNVGEQYF.

The J gene is TRBJ2-7, the V gene TRBV3-1, with D perhaps given as TRBD1 or TRBD2 (5 bases each). The CDR3 sequence is 15 residues long. CDR1 is LGHDT and CDR2 is YNNKEL in the germline V gene (reference sequence). V was pared by 0 bases and J by 3 bases, with 12 bases between. CDR3 amino acids: CASSQDLMGVYEQYF. CDR3 DNA sequence: TGTGCCAGCAGCCAAGATTTGATGGGGGTCTACGAGCAGTACTTC.

The chain joins TRBV7-9 to TRBJ2-7, with TRBD2 as a possible D gene (6 bases). Per germline, CDR1 SEHNR and CDR2 FQNEAQ (reference sequence). CDR3 length equals 14 residues. V lost 3 bases to trimming and J lost 2 bases, with 11 bases between them. CDR3 sequence (DNA): TGTGCCAGCAGCTTTGGCGGGGCCCCCTACGAGCAGTACTTC. Translation gives CASSFGGAPYEQYF.

This clonotype was detected only a few times. This chain links TRBV10-2 with TRBJ2-5; 8 nucleotides line up with TRBD2. This CDR3 contains 19 residues. After removal of 6 bases from V and 3 bases from J, the junction contained 21 bases not matched to a gene. The germline V gene has CDR1 WSHSY and CDR2 SAAADI. The CDR3: CASSDSGKSVNYIEETQYF. For the CDR3, the DNA is TGCGCCAGCAGCGATAGCGGGAAGTCTGTGAATTATATAGAAGAGACCCAGTACTTC.

This clonotype has only a few counts. The chain has TRBV19 and TRBJ2-7, with 8 bases identical to TRBD1. The CDR3 covers 15 residues. J gave up 1 base and V 5 bases, and 7 bases lay outside the gene matches. Germline values: CDR1 LNHDA, CDR2 SQIVND (reference sequence). DNA of the CDR3: TGTGCCAGTAGTCTAGGGACAGGAAGTTCCTACGAGCAGTACTTC. It is translated as CASSLGTGSSYEQYF. The full variable domain, with the rest looked up from reference TRBV19 and TRBJ2-7, is DGGITQSPKYLFRKEGQNVTLSCEQNLNHDAMYWYRQDPGQGLRLIYYSQIVNDFQKGDIAEGYSVSREKKESFPLTVTSAQKNPTAFYLCASSLGTGSSYEQYFGPGTRLTVT.